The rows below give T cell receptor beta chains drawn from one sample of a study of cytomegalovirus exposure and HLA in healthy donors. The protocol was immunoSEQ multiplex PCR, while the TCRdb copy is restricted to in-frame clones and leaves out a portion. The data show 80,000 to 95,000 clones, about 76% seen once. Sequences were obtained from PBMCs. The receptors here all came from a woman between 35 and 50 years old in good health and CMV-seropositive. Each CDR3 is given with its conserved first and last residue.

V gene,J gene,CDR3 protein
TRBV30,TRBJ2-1,CARSPGTVLSSYNEQFF
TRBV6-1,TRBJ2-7,CASSEERASYEQYF
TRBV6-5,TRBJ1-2,CASRGTGGSYTF
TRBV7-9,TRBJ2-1,CASSLGWVGGYNEQFF
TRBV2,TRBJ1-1,CASSSPPPGAGPEAFF
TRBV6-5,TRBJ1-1,CASSLGGSNTEAFF
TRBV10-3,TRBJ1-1,CAISGGALQGEAFF
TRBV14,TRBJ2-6,CASSQFLSGANVLTF
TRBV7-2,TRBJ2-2,CASSSAGTGNTGELFF
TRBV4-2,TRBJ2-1,CASSQVSDTEWSFSYNEQFF
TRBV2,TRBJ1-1,CASSNLQGTPGNTEAFF
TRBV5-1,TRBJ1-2,CASSLGGVGGYTF
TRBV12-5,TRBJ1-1,CASGHGVRTEAFF
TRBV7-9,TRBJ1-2,CASSFTGVSYGYTF
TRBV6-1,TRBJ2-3,CASRDRVADTQYF
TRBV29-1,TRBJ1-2,CSVGNGVYGYTF
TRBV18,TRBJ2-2,CASSPSQTGELFF
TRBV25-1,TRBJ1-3,CASARDSSSGNTIYF
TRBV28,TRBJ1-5,CASSSGDSNQPQHF
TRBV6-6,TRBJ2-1,CASEGYYNEQFF
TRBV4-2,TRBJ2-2,CASSPGTSGSFRGELFF
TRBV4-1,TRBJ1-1,CASSHPRGMGNTEAFF
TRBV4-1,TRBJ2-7,CASSENSGTSFKSEQYF
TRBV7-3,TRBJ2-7,CASSMDSRKGYEQYF
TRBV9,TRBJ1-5,CASSVGVVNQPQHF
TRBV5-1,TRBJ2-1,CASSLVTTLRNEQFF